This T cell receptor beta chain was identified in a study of cytomegalovirus exposure and HLA in healthy donors. The study's findings and limits: For most TCR beta V segments, an earlier analysis put the productive rate at about 90% or about 30% of the time.

Details on this clone: No antigen is known for it.

This PCR relied on a set of 60 Vbeta primers and 13 Jbeta primers. Sequenced by immunoSEQ multiplex PCR; TCRdb stores in-frame clones only, minus some. The sample lists 150,000 to 200,000 clones, around nine tenths occurring once. The V end was cut by 3 bases, the J end by 5 bases, with 34 bases between. Germline V gene lookup returns CDR1 SGHVS and CDR2 FNYEAQ. The CDR3 is 22 residues long. The chain couples TRBV7-6 to TRBJ1-4; possibly TRBD1 for D (5 bases). This receptor was obtained from a woman aged 30 to 39 in good health and CMV-seronegative. Sequenced sample: PBMCs. The CDR3, as DNA: TGTGCCAGCAGCTTGGTACCCTCCCCCCCGGTGGGGGAGGGGTGGAGGAATGAAAAACTGTTTTTT. It codes for CASSLVPSPPVGEGWRNEKLFF.